A single sample gave rise to the 18 T cell receptor beta chains below, sequenced in a study of blood T cell repertoires in COVID-19. The table came from immunoSEQ multiplex PCR; TCRdb's copy has only in-frame clones and leaves some out. The sample comprises a few hundred thousand clones, more than 75% of which are singletons, and 1.9% rests with the top ten. The sequenced sample consisted of PBMCs or T cells enriched from blood (not recorded which). These receptors were obtained from a man aged 35 to 55 in a cohort exposed to, infected with or recovered from COVID-19 (not recorded which).

The J gene is TRBJ1-1, the V gene TRBV29-1; 9 bases match TRBD1. The V and J ends lost 6 bases and 1 base, in that order; junction bases with no gene match: 6. The length of the CDR3 is 14 residues. Germline V lookup: CDR1 SQVTM, CDR2 ANQGSEA. CDR3 sequence: CSVRTGAENTEAFF. Written as DNA, the CDR3 is TGCAGCGTGCGGACAGGGGCGGAGAACACTGAAGCTTTCTTT.

Comment on this clone: A read error may produce the germline difference seen at one junction end. The V gene is TRBV9, the J gene TRBJ1-1, with D tentatively TRBD1 (6 bases). This CDR3 has 11 amino acids. Per germline, CDR1 SGDLS and CDR2 YYNGEE. CDR3 amino acids: CASSSETGYYF. In nucleotides, the CDR3 is TGTGCCAGCAGCTCCGAAACAGGGTATTACTTT.

This chain uses TRBV13 with TRBJ2-1; the D gene is possibly TRBD2 (6 bases). V was trimmed by 2 bases and J by 8 bases, leaving 16 bases between them. Germline CDR1 and CDR2: PRHDT and FYEKMQ (reference sequence). This CDR3 is 15 amino acids long. Here the CDR3 DNA reads TGTGCCAGCAGCTTACGGGTTGGAGGGTTGGATGAGCAGTTCTTC. Translation gives CASSLRVGGLDEQFF.

The chain uses TRBV27 and TRBJ2-7, with a possible D match to TRBD2 (6 bases). Germline-derived CDR1 and CDR2 are MNHEY and SMNVEV (reference sequence). Between the trimmed V and J ends, which lost 6 bases and 5 bases, there was a span of 20 bases. This CDR3 has 15 amino acids. Written as DNA, the CDR3 is TGTGCCAGCAGATTGCAAGGGAGGCTCCTAGACGAGCAGTACTTC. Protein sequence: CASRLQGRLLDEQYF.

V and J are TRBV7-2 and TRBJ2-1, with 10 bases lining up with TRBD2. Germline CDR1 reads SGHTA; CDR2 reads FQGNSA. This CDR3 region has 13 residues. V shed 5 bases, J shed 10 bases, and the junction held 5 bases outside the gene matches. This chain's CDR3 is CASSRGLAIEQFF. DNA of the CDR3: TGTGCCAGCAGCCGGGGACTAGCGATCGAGCAGTTCTTC. Together with reference TRBV7-2 and TRBJ2-1, the CDR3 gives the full variable domain: GAGVSQSPSNKVTEKGKDVELRCDPISGHTALYWYRQSLGQGLEFLIYFQGNSAPDKSGLPSDRFSAERTGGSVSTLTIQRTQQEDSAVYLCASSRGLAIEQFFGPGTRLTVL.

The chain recombines TRBV28 with TRBJ1-5; the match to TRBD1 covers 8 bases. This CDR3 spans 14 amino acids. The germline V gene encodes CDR1 MDHEN and CDR2 SYDVKM. With V trimmed by 11 bases and J by 2 bases, 8 bases remained unmatched. Written as DNA, the CDR3 is TGTGCCGGGGTTGACAGGGGTCGCAATCAGCCCCAGCATTTT. Protein sequence: CAGVDRGRNQPQHF.

This sequence joins TRBV19 and TRBJ2-7; 10 bases map to TRBD1. The CDR3 totals 15 residues. Germline V gene data show CDR1 as LNHDA and CDR2 as SQIVND (reference sequence). The V gene end was trimmed by 7 bases and the J gene end by 2 bases; junction bases not matched to a gene: 8. Here the CDR3 DNA reads TGTGCCAGTACCATGGGGGGGACAGGGGCCTACGAGCAGTACTTC. It codes for CASTMGGTGAYEQYF.

The chain links TRBV28 to TRBJ2-3; 7 positions agree with TRBD1. Germline CDR1 and CDR2: MDHEN and SYDVKM. J was trimmed by 4 bases and V by 9 bases; bases with no gene match: 7. This CDR3 is 13 amino acids long. The CDR3 DNA is TGTGCCAGAGGGGGCCCCAGGGCAGATACGCAGTATTTT. Translated, it gives CARGGPRADTQYF.

The chain employs TRBV29-1 and TRBJ2-1; TRBD1 might be the D (6 bases). The germline CDR1 and CDR2 sequences are SQVTM and ANQGSEA. Trimming left V 4 bases short and J 6 bases short, with 13 bases between. CDR3 length: 13 amino acids. The CDR3 sequence: CSVGTDRPNEQFF. In DNA, the CDR3 is TGCAGCGTTGGGACGGACAGACCCAATGAGCAGTTCTTC.

The rearrangement links TRBV6-1 to TRBJ1-5; a possible D gene is TRBD1 (5 bases). CDR3 length equals 13 residues. Trimming left V 2 bases short and J 6 bases short, with 8 bases between. In germline, CDR1 is MNHNS, CDR2 SASEGT. The DNA of the CDR3 is TGTGCCAGCAGTGAATCCAGGGTTCAGCCCCAGCATTTT. This sequence encodes CASSESRVQPQHF.

The CDR3 bases are TGTGCCAGCAGCGTAGATCCGAGCTCCTACGAGCAGTACTTC. Its protein product is CASSVDPSSYEQYF. The genes are TRBV9 and TRBJ2-7; D unclear. Between the trimmed V and J ends, which lost 0 bases and 0 bases, there was a span of 7 bases. The CDR3 contains 14 residues. Looked up from germline, CDR1 is SGDLS and CDR2 is YYNGEE.

This clone came up once. This chain joins TRBV28 and TRBJ1-2; TRBD1 agrees at 8 bases. Germline CDR1 and CDR2: MDHEN and SYDVKM. This CDR3 contains 12 residues. The V segment lost 6 bases and the J segment 8 bases; nucleotides outside the gene matches: 5. The DNA for the CDR3 is TGTGCCAGCAGGACCAGGGGGCGCGGCTACACCTTC. Translation gives CASRTRGRGYTF.

The chain joins TRBV28 to TRBJ2-1; TRBD2 matches 12 bases. The CDR3 consists of 15 residues. Germline CDR1 and CDR2: MDHEN and SYDVKM. V was pared by 7 bases and J by 6 bases, with 7 bases of the junction left unmatched. The CDR3: CASTSSGRAFNEQFF. DNA for the CDR3: TGTGCCAGCACGTCTAGCGGGAGGGCATTCAATGAGCAGTTCTTC.

V gene TRBV30 combines with J gene TRBJ1-6; D not resolved. This CDR3 region has 14 residues. Germline loops: CDR1 GTSNPN, CDR2 SVGIG (reference sequence). Trimming stripped 3 bases from V and 0 bases from J, with 6 bases between. CDR3 sequence (DNA): TGTGCCTGGAGGGCCCCCTCCTATAATTCACCCCTCCACTTT. Translated, it gives CAWRAPSYNSPLHF.

The chain uses TRBV27 and TRBJ2-1, with D tentatively TRBD1 (6 bases). Germline CDR1 reads MNHEY; CDR2 reads SMNVEV (reference sequence). The germline V and J ends were trimmed by 4 bases and 7 bases, with 11 bases remaining between them. There are 13 residues in the CDR3. The CDR3 sequence is CASSSQGRNEQFF. Here the CDR3 DNA reads TGTGCCAGCAGTTCACAGGGAAGGAATGAGCAGTTCTTC.

This clone was recorded only once. The chain uses TRBV19 and TRBJ2-7; perhaps TRBD2 as D (6 bases). Trimming took 5 bases from V and 3 from J, leaving 17 bases between them. CDR3 size: 15 residues. Germline CDR1 LNHDA, CDR2 SQIVND (reference sequence). DNA of the CDR3: TGTGCCAGTAGTGAACTTCGTTCCGGGAGCTACGAGCAGTACTTC. This encodes CASSELRSGSYEQYF.

This chain connects TRBV2 to TRBJ1-5; D ambiguous. The CDR3 has 14 residues. Between the trimmed V and J ends, which lost 1 base and 11 bases, there was a span of 15 bases. Germline V lookup: CDR1 SNHLY, CDR2 FYNNEI. CDR3 in amino acids: CASSEVAEVSAQHF. CDR3 bases: TGTGCCAGCAGTGAAGTTGCGGAGGTCTCGGCCCAGCATTTT.

The V gene is TRBV13, the J gene TRBJ1-1; weak D call: TRBD1 (6 bases). V shed 3 bases and J shed 0 bases, with 11 bases lying between them. Germline lookup yields CDR1 PRHDT and CDR2 FYEKMQ (reference sequence). CDR3 size: 15 residues. The CDR3 loop reads CASSFRGAMNTEAFF. The CDR3 DNA is TGTGCCAGCAGCTTTCGGGGGGCCATGAACACTGAAGCTTTCTTT.